The rows below give T cell receptor beta chains drawn from one sample of a study of vaccination and CD4 T cells after COVID-19. The antigens of these receptors remain unknown. TCRdb reprocessed the PCR reads with MiXCR, giving one entry per CDR3 protein. There are fewer than 20,000 distinct CDR3 sequences in the sample; around 47% occur only once, and about 4% lies in the top ten. Sequenced sample: CD4+ T cells from blood, cultured in vitro. All receptors come from a human donor who had recovered from COVID-19. The CDR3 runs from the conserved cysteine through the conserved F or W. The D gene is left open where the match is weak. Some rows have no size entry. The others give once, few or many, or a class for an expanded clone.

J gene: TRBJ2-2
D gene: -
V gene: TRBV4-1
clone size: -
CDR3 protein: CASSQEGKGSTGELFF
CDR3 DNA: TGCGCCAGCAGCCAAGAGGGAAAGGGTAGCACCGGGGAGCTGTTTTTT

J gene: TRBJ1-6
D gene: -
V gene: TRBV20-1
clone size: medium-sized
CDR3 protein: CSARRPRAGPPYNSPLHF
CDR3 DNA: TGCAGTGCTAGACGACCCCGAGCAGGGCCACCTTATAATTCACCCCTCCACTTT

J gene: TRBJ2-1
D gene: TRBD1
V gene: TRBV5-1
clone size: -
CDR3 protein: CASSLGTGGFEQFF
CDR3 DNA: TGCGCCAGCAGCTTGGGGACAGGGGGCTTTGAGCAGTTCTTC

J gene: TRBJ2-1
D gene: -
V gene: TRBV29-1
clone size: -
CDR3 protein: CSALAGLGTNEQFF
CDR3 DNA: TGCAGCGCTCTGGCAGGGTTGGGTACGAATGAGCAGTTCTTC

J gene: TRBJ2-7
D gene: TRBD2
V gene: TRBV20-1
clone size: once
CDR3 protein: CSARDVLAGPYEQYF
CDR3 DNA: TGCAGTGCTAGAGATGTACTAGCGGGGCCCTACGAGCAGTACTTC

J gene: TRBJ2-5
D gene: TRBD1
V gene: TRBV6-5
clone size: -
CDR3 protein: CASSYPSGTGEETQYF
CDR3 DNA: TGTGCCAGCAGTTACCCATCCGGGACAGGGGAAGAGACCCAGTACTTC

J gene: TRBJ2-7
D gene: TRBD2
V gene: TRBV5-3
clone size: -
CDR3 protein: CASSKNSGPSYEQYF
CDR3 DNA: TGTGCCAGCAGCAAAAATAGCGGGCCCTCCTACGAGCAGTACTTC

J gene: TRBJ1-1
D gene: -
V gene: TRBV6-5
clone size: medium-sized
CDR3 protein: CASSSGNMNTEAFF
CDR3 DNA: TGTGCCAGCAGTTCTGGCAATATGAACACTGAAGCTTTCTTT

J gene: TRBJ1-5
D gene: -
V gene: TRBV20-1
clone size: medium-sized
CDR3 protein: CSARDGGGQPQHF
CDR3 DNA: TGCAGTGCTAGAGATGGGGGGGGCCAGCCCCAGCATTTT

J gene: TRBJ2-1
D gene: TRBD2
V gene: TRBV7-2
clone size: -
CDR3 protein: CASSLALAGGWDEQFF
CDR3 DNA: TGTGCCAGCAGCTTAGCGCTAGCGGGAGGGTGGGATGAGCAGTTCTTC

J gene: TRBJ2-3
D gene: TRBD2
V gene: TRBV4-1
clone size: -
CDR3 protein: CASSLASSGRGVEDTQYF
CDR3 DNA: TGCGCCAGCAGCCTCGCGAGTAGCGGGAGAGGAGTCGAGGATACGCAGTATTTT

J gene: TRBJ1-5
D gene: -
V gene: TRBV27
clone size: -
CDR3 protein: CASSLRYGGSQPQHF
CDR3 DNA: TGTGCCAGCAGTTTAAGGTATGGGGGGAGTCAGCCCCAGCATTTT

J gene: TRBJ2-3
D gene: -
V gene: TRBV11-2
clone size: -
CDR3 protein: CASTATQDTQYF
CDR3 DNA: TGTGCCAGCACAGCCACCCAAGATACGCAGTATTTT

J gene: TRBJ2-1
D gene: -
V gene: TRBV10-2
clone size: -
CDR3 protein: CASSETREQFF
CDR3 DNA: TGCGCCAGCAGTGAGACCCGTGAGCAGTTCTTC

J gene: TRBJ1-1
D gene: -
V gene: TRBV12-3/TRBV12-4
clone size: -
CDR3 protein: CASSQQSRVTEAFF
CDR3 DNA: TGTGCCAGCAGTCAGCAGTCCAGGGTCACTGAAGCTTTCTTT

J gene: TRBJ1-4
D gene: -
V gene: TRBV5-1
clone size: -
CDR3 protein: CASSPEGMRTNEKLFF
CDR3 DNA: TGCGCCAGCAGCCCAGAGGGGATGAGAACTAATGAAAAACTGTTTTTT

J gene: TRBJ1-5
D gene: -
V gene: TRBV7-2
clone size: few
CDR3 protein: CASSIQGGNQPQHF
CDR3 DNA: TGTGCCAGCAGCATACAGGGCGGGAATCAGCCCCAGCATTTT

J gene: TRBJ2-1
D gene: TRBD2
V gene: TRBV9
clone size: -
CDR3 protein: CASSEGLATYNEQFF
CDR3 DNA: TGTGCCAGCAGCGAGGGACTAGCGACCTACAATGAGCAGTTCTTC

J gene: TRBJ2-7
D gene: -
V gene: TRBV12-3/TRBV12-4
clone size: few
CDR3 protein: CASSTTRDGSYEQYF
CDR3 DNA: TGTGCCAGCAGTACAACTCGGGACGGGTCCTACGAGCAGTACTTC

J gene: TRBJ1-1
D gene: TRBD1
V gene: TRBV5-4
clone size: -
CDR3 protein: CASSIGTGGRPSEAFF
CDR3 DNA: TGTGCCAGCAGCATCGGGACAGGGGGTCGACCGAGTGAAGCTTTCTTT

J gene: TRBJ2-3
D gene: TRBD1
V gene: TRBV28
clone size: -
CDR3 protein: CASSLVVGQGVTDTQYF
CDR3 DNA: TGTGCCAGCAGTCTTGTAGTAGGACAGGGGGTCACAGATACGCAGTATTTT

J gene: TRBJ2-1
D gene: TRBD2
V gene: TRBV20-1
clone size: -
CDR3 protein: CSAHLSGRDNEQFF
CDR3 DNA: TGCAGTGCTCACTTAAGCGGGAGGGACAATGAGCAGTTCTTC

J gene: TRBJ2-7
D gene: TRBD2
V gene: TRBV6-1
clone size: -
CDR3 protein: CASIRTSGAYEQYF
CDR3 DNA: TGTGCCAGCATACGGACTAGCGGGGCCTACGAGCAGTACTTC

J gene: TRBJ2-5
D gene: TRBD2
V gene: TRBV19
clone size: -
CDR3 protein: CASSKREGETQYF
CDR3 DNA: TGTGCCAGTAGTAAGCGGGAGGGGGAGACCCAGTACTTC

J gene: TRBJ1-1
D gene: -
V gene: TRBV9
clone size: -
CDR3 protein: CASSVAPTGNTEAFF
CDR3 DNA: TGTGCCAGCAGCGTAGCCCCTACAGGGAATACTGAAGCTTTCTTT

J gene: TRBJ2-7
D gene: TRBD2
V gene: TRBV19
clone size: -
CDR3 protein: CASSIGIAGVTTYEQYF
CDR3 DNA: TGTGCCAGTAGTATAGGTATAGCGGGCGTCACTACGTACGAGCAGTACTTC

J gene: TRBJ2-1
D gene: -
V gene: TRBV20-1
clone size: few
CDR3 protein: CSAKRTGSVRYNEQFF
CDR3 DNA: TGCAGTGCTAAGAGGACTGGGAGTGTGAGGTACAATGAGCAGTTCTTC

J gene: TRBJ2-7
D gene: -
V gene: TRBV7-6
clone size: -
CDR3 protein: CASSDGYEQYF
CDR3 DNA: TGTGCCAGCAGCGACGGCTACGAGCAGTACTTC

J gene: TRBJ2-3
D gene: TRBD2
V gene: TRBV14
clone size: few
CDR3 protein: CASSLAGGPADTQYF
CDR3 DNA: TGTGCCAGCAGCCTAGCGGGAGGGCCGGCAGATACGCAGTATTTT

J gene: TRBJ2-3
D gene: TRBD1
V gene: TRBV29-1
clone size: few
CDR3 protein: CSAPRTGGGSGTDTQYF
CDR3 DNA: TGCAGCGCTCCCAGGACAGGGGGCGGGTCGGGCACAGATACGCAGTATTTT

J gene: TRBJ2-2
D gene: -
V gene: TRBV10-3
clone size: -
CDR3 protein: CAIRGHREYTGELFF
CDR3 DNA: TGTGCCATCAGAGGCCACAGGGAGTACACCGGGGAGCTGTTTTTT

J gene: TRBJ2-5
D gene: TRBD2
V gene: TRBV27
clone size: few
CDR3 protein: CASSLSVPSGSRETQYF
CDR3 DNA: TGTGCCAGCAGTTTATCGGTCCCTAGCGGGAGTCGAGAGACCCAGTACTTC

J gene: TRBJ1-4
D gene: -
V gene: TRBV12-3/TRBV12-4
clone size: -
CDR3 protein: CASRRQVGGEKLFF
CDR3 DNA: TGTGCCAGCAGACGACAGGTCGGAGGTGAAAAACTGTTTTTT

J gene: TRBJ1-5
D gene: -
V gene: TRBV4-1
clone size: -
CDR3 protein: CASSQAGTRNQPQHF
CDR3 DNA: TGCGCCAGCAGCCAAGCAGGGACTCGCAATCAGCCCCAGCATTTT

J gene: TRBJ2-1
D gene: -
V gene: TRBV7-9
clone size: -
CDR3 protein: CASSSQGLSSYNEQFF
CDR3 DNA: TGTGCCAGCAGCTCGCAGGGGTTGAGCTCCTACAATGAGCAGTTCTTC

J gene: TRBJ2-6
D gene: -
V gene: TRBV15
clone size: -
CDR3 protein: CATSSYNSGANVLTF
CDR3 DNA: TGTGCCACCAGCAGTTATAACTCTGGGGCCAACGTCCTGACTTTC

J gene: TRBJ2-7
D gene: TRBD2
V gene: TRBV28
clone size: -
CDR3 protein: CASSSGTSGSYVFSYEQYF
CDR3 DNA: TGTGCCAGCAGTTCGGGGACTAGCGGGTCGTACGTCTTCTCCTACGAGCAGTACTTC

J gene: TRBJ1-2
D gene: -
V gene: TRBV20-1
clone size: -
CDR3 protein: CSASLSGNGDYGYTF
CDR3 DNA: TGCAGTGCTAGCTTATCAGGGAATGGAGACTATGGCTACACCTTC

J gene: TRBJ2-5
D gene: -
V gene: TRBV27
clone size: few
CDR3 protein: CASSPGWGERGGETQYF
CDR3 DNA: TGTGCCAGCAGTCCCGGATGGGGGGAGAGGGGTGGAGAGACCCAGTACTTC

J gene: TRBJ2-5
D gene: -
V gene: TRBV5-1
clone size: -
CDR3 protein: CASSFTRQETQYF
CDR3 DNA: TGCGCCAGCAGCTTTACACGCCAAGAGACCCAGTACTTC

J gene: TRBJ2-5
D gene: -
V gene: TRBV5-1
clone size: -
CDR3 protein: CASREQLGHRETQYF
CDR3 DNA: TGCGCCAGCAGGGAACAACTGGGACACCGGGAGACCCAGTACTTC

J gene: TRBJ1-2
D gene: TRBD1
V gene: TRBV4-1
clone size: -
CDR3 protein: CASSQAGREYVTGPGYTF
CDR3 DNA: TGCGCCAGCAGCCAAGCGGGAAGGGAATACGTGACAGGGCCTGGCTACACCTTC

J gene: TRBJ2-1
D gene: TRBD2
V gene: TRBV5-4
clone size: -
CDR3 protein: CASSLGLAGNEQFF
CDR3 DNA: TGTGCCAGCAGCTTGGGACTAGCGGGAAATGAGCAGTTCTTC

J gene: TRBJ2-1
D gene: TRBD1
V gene: TRBV20-1
clone size: few
CDR3 protein: CSETGTGLNEQFF
CDR3 DNA: TGCAGTGAGACCGGGACAGGCCTCAATGAGCAGTTCTTC

J gene: TRBJ2-1
D gene: TRBD2
V gene: TRBV4-2
clone size: -
CDR3 protein: CASSRRLAADNEQFF
CDR3 DNA: TGTGCCAGCAGCCGACGACTAGCGGCGGACAATGAGCAGTTCTTC

J gene: TRBJ2-3
D gene: -
V gene: TRBV30
clone size: -
CDR3 protein: CAWSAGGIDTQYF
CDR3 DNA: TGTGCCTGGAGTGCGGGGGGCATAGATACGCAGTATTTT

J gene: TRBJ2-5
D gene: TRBD2
V gene: TRBV6-2/TRBV6-3
clone size: -
CDR3 protein: CASNNPSGEGGETQYF
CDR3 DNA: TGTGCCAGCAACAACCCCAGCGGTGAGGGAGGGGAGACCCAGTACTTC

J gene: TRBJ2-1
D gene: TRBD2
V gene: TRBV9
clone size: -
CDR3 protein: CASSPGTSVYNEQFF
CDR3 DNA: TGTGCCAGCAGCCCCGGGACTAGCGTATACAATGAGCAGTTCTTC

J gene: TRBJ1-1
D gene: -
V gene: TRBV20-1
clone size: -
CDR3 protein: CSAFDKTANTEAFF
CDR3 DNA: TGCAGTGCTTTTGACAAAACGGCGAACACTGAAGCTTTCTTT

J gene: TRBJ1-1
D gene: TRBD1
V gene: TRBV20-1
clone size: -
CDR3 protein: CSARDLLGQGAKNTEAFF
CDR3 DNA: TGCAGTGCTAGAGATTTGTTGGGACAGGGGGCGAAGAACACTGAAGCTTTCTTT

J gene: TRBJ1-6
D gene: -
V gene: TRBV19
clone size: few
CDR3 protein: CASSIVSGQQNSPLHF
CDR3 DNA: TGTGCCAGTAGTATAGTTTCCGGACAGCAAAATTCACCCCTCCACTTT

J gene: TRBJ2-5
D gene: -
V gene: TRBV20-1
clone size: -
CDR3 protein: CSATISETIQETQYF
CDR3 DNA: TGCAGTGCTACAATTAGCGAAACTATACAAGAGACCCAGTACTTC

J gene: TRBJ2-3
D gene: -
V gene: TRBV20-1
clone size: -
CDR3 protein: CSAKTGGTDTQYF
CDR3 DNA: TGCAGTGCTAAAACCGGGGGAACAGATACGCAGTATTTT